This entry lists 22 T cell receptor beta chains sequenced from one sample in a study of regulatory T cells in long-lasting Graves disease. The time point: newly diagnosed GD, antithyroid drugs for less than 3 months. With RNA extracted from PBMCs as input, the TCR library was made. Arm-PCR with iRepertoire HTBI primers amplified the CDR3 regions for these TCR beta libraries. One entry per CDR3 protein results from TCRdb running MiXCR on the multiplex PCR reads. The table has 250,000 to 300,000 distinct CDR3 sequences, about 17% seen once. The data were also submitted as part of a second study, on T cells in Graves' hyperthyroidism and ophthalmopathy.

This material consisted of peripheral blood mononuclear cells (PBMCs), taken at new diagnosis, from a patient treated with antithyroid drugs. The receptors originated from a woman in her twenties or thirties with Graves disease.

The table lists this clonotype with a count of one. A far larger clone lies a single base away; this is likely a read error. V is TRBV11-2 and J is TRBJ2-1, with 7 bases lining up with TRBD2. This CDR3 is built from 14 residues. Trimming cost V 3 bases and J 10 bases; bases outside gene matches: 9. Germline CDR1 is SGHAT and CDR2 is FQNNGV. The DNA for the CDR3 is TGTGCCAGCAGCTTGGGGGGGGTCGACTACGAGCAGTTCTTC. Translated: CASSLGGVDYEQFF. The full variable domain, with the rest looked up from reference TRBV11-2 and TRBJ2-1, is EAGVAQSPRYKIIEKRQSVAFWCNPISGHATLYWYQQILGQGPKLLIQFQNNGVVDDSQLPKDRFSAERLKGVDSTLKIQPAKLEDSAVYLCASSLGGVDYEQFFGPGTRLTVL.

This clonotype was detected a few times. A single base separates this from a much larger clone, so it may be a read error. The CDR3: CASRDRDRDTDTQYF. For the CDR3, the DNA is TGTGCCAGCAGGGACCGGGACAGGGACACAGATACGCAGTATTTT. The genes are TRBV5-1 and TRBJ2-3; 9 bases align to TRBD1. The CDR3 is 15 residues long. Per germline, CDR1 SGHRS and CDR2 YFSETQ.

This rearrangement joins TRBV6-5 to TRBJ2-2; the match to TRBD1 covers 11 bases. The germline CDR1 and CDR2 sequences are MNHEY and SVGAGI. V gave up 2 bases and J gave up 6 bases; unmatched junction bases: 5. This CDR3 is 16 amino acids long. The CDR3 sequence: CASSYPRGQGAGELFF. For the CDR3, the DNA is TGTGCCAGCAGTTACCCTCGGGGACAGGGGGCCGGGGAGCTGTTTTTT.

CDR3 residues: CASSRTGDYSPLHF. In DNA form, the CDR3 reads TGTGCCAGCTCCCGGACAGGGGATTATTCACCCCTCCACTTT. The rearrangement uses TRBV18 and TRBJ1-6; 9 positions match TRBD1. Trimming removed 6 bases from V and 8 bases from J; junction bases left unmatched: 5. Germline V gives CDR1 KGHSH, CDR2 LQKENI. The CDR3 is 14 amino acids.

This clonotype was picked up many times. This chain uses TRBV5-1 with TRBJ2-1; D is unclear. Trimming removed 2 bases from V and 2 bases from J, with 8 bases in between. Germline CDR1 SGHRS, CDR2 YFSETQ. The CDR3 runs to 14 residues. This CDR3 is CASSLTVTYNEQFF. In nucleotides, the CDR3 is TGCGCCAGCAGCTTAACAGTTACCTACAATGAGCAGTTCTTC.

The V gene is TRBV20-1, the J gene TRBJ1-5, with D tentatively TRBD1 (5 bases). The germline V gene encodes CDR1 DFQATT and CDR2 SNEGSKA (reference sequence). Trimming removed 3 bases at V and 7 bases at J, with 19 bases between. The CDR3 is 15 amino acids. CDR3 in amino acids: CSARSLGQRGQPQHF. As DNA, the CDR3 is TGCAGTGCTAGGTCGTTAGGGCAAAGGGGACAGCCCCAGCATTTT.

This clonotype was recorded many times. The rearrangement joins TRBV20-1 to TRBJ2-3, with 13 nucleotides matching TRBD2. V shed 3 bases, J shed 6 bases, and the junction held 9 bases outside the gene matches. The CDR3 spans 16 residues. From germline, CDR1 is DFQATT and CDR2 SNEGSKA (reference sequence). The CDR3: CSARDLTSGGVDTQYF. The CDR3 DNA is TGCAGTGCTAGGGACCTTACTAGCGGGGGGGTGGATACGCAGTATTTT.

The chain links TRBV13 to TRBJ1-2; D may be TRBD1 (5 bases). The V gene's germline CDR1 is PRHDT and CDR2 FYEKMQ (reference sequence). The V and J ends lost 2 bases and 4 bases respectively, with 14 bases between them. CDR3 length: 15 residues. The CDR3 is CASSLMGGRGYGYTF. The CDR3 DNA reads TGTGCCAGCAGCTTAATGGGGGGACGGGGCTATGGCTACACCTTC.

This clonotype has ten or more counts. This chain connects TRBV6-5 to TRBJ1-1, with D tentatively TRBD1 (5 bases). This CDR3 spans 13 amino acids. CDR1 is MNHEY, CDR2 SVGAGI, per germline. V was cut by 2 bases and J by 13 bases, with 17 bases left in between. CDR3 residues: CASSYAGRPVSFF. CDR3 DNA: TGTGCCAGCAGTTACGCGGGACGGCCTGTGAGTTTCTTT.

In this sample, this clonotype turned up a few times. The chain carries TRBV6-1 and TRBJ1-3; possibly TRBD1 for D (5 bases). Trimming left V 8 bases short and J 1 base short, with 6 bases between. Germline CDR1 reads MNHNS; CDR2 reads SASEGT. This CDR3 is 12 amino acids long. The CDR3 sequence: CASGGSGNTIYF. The CDR3 DNA follows: TGTGCCAGCGGGGGTTCTGGAAACACCATATATTTT.

The table lists this clonotype with a few counts. At one end, the junction sequence differs from germline, possibly due to a read error. The J gene is TRBJ1-1, the V gene TRBV20-1; D is possibly TRBD1 (6 bases). The germline CDR1 and CDR2 sequences are DFQATT and SNEGSKA (reference sequence). The CDR3 spans 14 residues. CDR3 coding DNA: TGCAGTGCACTACGGGGGGCGGGGAACACTGAAGCTTCCTTT. Protein sequence: CSALRGAGNTEASF.

V usage is TRBV19 and J usage is TRBJ1-2; unclear D gene. The CDR3 extends over 12 amino acids. With 5 bases removed from V and 4 bases from J, the gap between germline ends came to 8 bases. Germline values: CDR1 LNHDA, CDR2 SQIVND (reference sequence). The CDR3 bases are TGTGCCAGTAGTCGGGAGTTCTATGGCTACACCTTC. It specifies CASSREFYGYTF. Supplemented by reference TRBV19 and TRBJ1-2, the full variable domain reads DGGITQSPKYLFRKEGQNVTLSCEQNLNHDAMYWYRQDPGQGLRLIYYSQIVNDFQKGDIAEGYSVSREKKESFPLTVTSAQKNPTAFYLCASSREFYGYTFGSGTRLTVV.

This clonotype has a count of ten or more. The rearrangement joins TRBV20-1 to TRBJ1-1; 12 nucleotides agree with TRBD1. CDR1 DFQATT and CDR2 SNEGSKA come from the germline V gene (reference sequence). The CDR3 runs 15 residues. V gave up 5 bases and J gave up 0 bases; unmatched junction bases: 4. CDR3 sequence: CSAPGQGAMNTEAFF. In DNA, the CDR3 is TGCAGTGCTCCGGGACAGGGGGCCATGAACACTGAAGCTTTCTTT.

About this clonotype: It is likely a read error: a sequence one base away is far more abundant. The genes are TRBV6-1 and TRBJ1-2, with 9 bases aligning to TRBD1. The CDR3 spans 14 residues. Germline V gene sequence: CDR1 MNHNS, CDR2 SASEGT. The V gene end was trimmed by 3 bases and the J gene end by 6 bases; junction bases not matched to a gene: 5. This CDR3 reads CASSDGQGWNGYTF. The DNA for the CDR3 is TGTGCCAGCAGTGACGGACAGGGGTGGAATGGCTACACCTTC.

J is TRBJ2-3 and V is TRBV7-8; D gene ambiguous. V dropped 4 bases and J dropped 3 bases, with 17 bases sitting between them. Germline CDR1 is SGHVS and CDR2 is FQNEAQ. This CDR3 contains 16 residues. Here the CDR3 DNA reads TGTGCCAGCAGCTCACCCGCCGGGCTCCCGACAGATACGCAGTATTTT. Its translation is CASSSPAGLPTDTQYF.

There are a few counts of this clonotype. A much bigger clone sits one base away, suggesting this may be a read error. The chain combines TRBV20-1 with TRBJ2-6, with D possibly being TRBD2 (6 bases). The CDR3 is made up of 14 amino acids. Trimming removed 6 bases from V and 4 bases from J, with 13 bases in between. Germline CDR1 is DFQATT and CDR2 is SNEGSKA (reference sequence). This chain's CDR3 is CSARGGVGANVLTF. CDR3 nucleotide sequence: TGCAGTGCCCGCGGAGGGGTCGGGGCCAACGTCCTGACTTTC.

At least ten counts were recorded for this clonotype. This CDR3 is CASSSLEEQGLRTEAFF. CDR3 sequence (DNA): TGTGCCAGTAGCTCGCTCGAGGAACAGGGTTTGAGGACTGAAGCTTTCTTT. The chain is built from TRBV19 and TRBJ1-1; TRBD1 might be the D (6 bases). The CDR3 runs to 17 residues. Germline CDR1 and CDR2: LNHDA and SQIVND (reference sequence). V was trimmed by 6 bases and J by 5 bases, leaving 25 bases between them.

CDR3 in DNA: TGTGCCAGCAGCCAACCGAGGGGGCAATGGTCCTACGAGCAGTACTTC. Translating gives CASSQPRGQWSYEQYF. The V gene is TRBV11-2, the J gene TRBJ2-7; the match to TRBD1 covers 7 bases. The ends lost 5 bases at V and 1 base at J; junction bases unmatched: 11. Germline assignment: CDR1 SGHAT and CDR2 FQNNGV. The CDR3 runs to 16 residues.

The CDR3 DNA is TGTGCCAGTACTCTAACAGGGTTCTTGGGACCCCTCCACTTT. This encodes CASTLTGFLGPLHF. The V call is TRBV19, the J call TRBJ1-6, with D possibly being TRBD1 (6 bases). Germline-derived CDR1 and CDR2 are LNHDA and SQIVND (reference sequence). The CDR3 is 14 amino acids. The V end was cut by 7 bases, the J end by 12 bases, with 19 bases between.

This clonotype was seen at least ten times. The gene calls are TRBV4-2 and TRBJ1-2; the D is unclear. Germline lookup yields CDR1 LGHNA and CDR2 YNFKEQ. This CDR3 is built from 14 residues. Trimming stripped 0 bases from V and 5 bases from J, with 10 bases between. The DNA of the CDR3 is TGTGCCAGCAGCCAAGAAGCTGACGGGTATGGCTACACCTTC. Translation gives CASSQEADGYGYTF.

Of note for this clonotype: Given a much more abundant clone one base away, this may be a read error. The rearrangement links TRBV2 to TRBJ1-6; 7 nucleotides align to TRBD1. J gave up 4 bases and V 6 bases, and 9 bases lay outside the gene matches. The CDR3 covers 16 residues. CDR1 SNHLY and CDR2 FYNNEI come from the germline V gene. CDR3 residues: CASSMGGQMYNSPLHF. The DNA for the CDR3 is TGTGCCAGCAGCATGGGGGGACAGATGTATAATTCACCCCTCCACTTT.

This clonotype was seen only a few times. A much larger clonotype is one base distant, so this may be a read error. This chain uses TRBV6-1 with TRBJ1-2, with D possibly matching TRBD1 (5 bases). Trimming left V 6 bases short and J 4 bases short, with 15 bases between. Germline lookup yields CDR1 MNHNS and CDR2 SASEGT. CDR3 length: 14 amino acids. CDR3 protein: CASRREGRLYGYTF. The CDR3 nucleotides read TGTGCCAGCAGGCGTGAGGGGCGCCTCTATGGCTACACCTTC.